These 30 T cell receptor beta chains were all obtained from the same sample, sequenced in a study of blood T cell repertoires in COVID-19. Sequenced by immunoSEQ multiplex PCR; TCRdb stores in-frame clones only, minus some. The top ten hold 1.7% of the sample, which has roughly 400,000 clones, about nine tenths seen once. The sequencing input was PBMCs or T cells enriched from blood (not recorded which). The receptor set was obtained from a woman between 25 and 40 years old who had recovered from COVID-19.

The rearrangement joins TRBV24-1 to TRBJ2-3, with D tentatively TRBD2 (5 bases). The CDR3 extends over 16 amino acids. The V gene lost 4 bases and the J gene lost 5 bases, with 18 bases spanning the gap. The V gene's germline CDR1 is KGHDR and CDR2 SFDVKD. CDR3 coding DNA: TGTGCCACCAGTGAGCGTCGGGGTCCACCGGGAGATACGCAGTATTTT. Protein product: CATSERRGPPGDTQYF.

The rearrangement joins TRBV28 to TRBJ2-1, with TRBD1 matching 9 bases. Germline V CDR1 and CDR2: MDHEN, SYDVKM. J lost 9 bases, V lost 4 bases, and 16 bases had no gene match. The CDR3 length is 17 residues. This CDR3 reads CASSYRKPGTGFAEQFF. Written as DNA, the CDR3 is TGTGCCAGCAGTTACCGAAAACCCGGGACAGGGTTCGCTGAGCAGTTCTTC.

V is TRBV6-5 and J is TRBJ2-7; possibly TRBD2 for D (6 bases). The CDR3 has 15 residues. CDR1 and CDR2 (germline): MNHEY, SVGAGI. With 0 bases removed from V and 3 bases from J, the gap between germline ends came to 12 bases. The CDR3 DNA sequence: TGTGCCAGCAGTTACTCCCCTAGCGCTAACTACGAGCAGTACTTC. Translation gives CASSYSPSANYEQYF.

V is TRBV10-3 and J is TRBJ1-1; weak D call: TRBD1 (5 bases). Trimming removed 4 bases from V and 2 bases from J, with 8 bases in between. Germline lookup yields CDR1 ENHRY and CDR2 SYGVKD. This CDR3 has 13 residues. CDR3 sequence (DNA): TGTGCCATCAGTGGGGGCGTTAACACTGAAGCTTTCTTT. It yields the protein CAISGGVNTEAFF.

This chain links TRBV15 with TRBJ1-3; 7 nucleotides match TRBD1. The trim removed 4 bases at V and 4 bases at J, leaving 7 bases unmatched. This CDR3 region has 15 residues. Germline CDR1 is LNHNV and CDR2 is YYDKDF (reference sequence). CDR3 DNA: TGTGCCACCAGCAATATACAGGGGTTCGGAAACACCATATATTTT. Amino acid sequence: CATSNIQGFGNTIYF.

The V call is TRBV21-1, the J call TRBJ1-2. TRBV21-1 corresponds to a pseudogene. The CDR3 consists of 15 residues. In DNA form, the CDR3 reads TGTGCCAGCAGCAAAAACCAGAGACTAACGGACGGCTACACCTTC. Translation gives CASSKNQRLTDGYTF.

The chain uses TRBV10-3 and TRBJ2-1, with TRBD2 matching over 7 bases. With V trimmed by 5 bases and J by 3 bases, 4 bases remained unmatched. CDR1 and CDR2 (germline): ENHRY, SYGVKD. This CDR3 comprises 14 residues. CDR3 amino acids: CAISTSSGYNEQFF. CDR3 in DNA: TGTGCCATCAGTACATCTAGCGGCTACAATGAGCAGTTCTTC.

The chain combines TRBV7-2 with TRBJ2-5, with D maybe TRBD2 (6 bases). There are 13 residues in the CDR3. The germline V gene has CDR1 SGHTA and CDR2 FQGNSA. V was pared by 6 bases and J by 4 bases, with 12 bases between. CDR3: CASRNRLVETQYF. CDR3 nucleotides: TGTGCCAGCAGGAACCGACTAGTAGAGACCCAGTACTTC.

The genes are TRBV5-1 and TRBJ2-1; 11 nucleotides align to TRBD2. CDR3 length: 16 amino acids. With 6 bases clipped from V and 5 bases from J, the junction kept 10 bases outside the gene matches. Germline CDR1 is SGHRS and CDR2 is YFSETQ. The CDR3 reads CASIQGTGLADNEQFF. The DNA for the CDR3 is TGCGCCAGCATCCAAGGTACGGGACTAGCGGACAATGAGCAGTTCTTC.

The chain recombines TRBV5-1 with TRBJ1-2, with D hard to call. CDR1 SGHRS and CDR2 YFSETQ come from the germline V gene. Trimming shortened V by 4 bases and J by 5 bases, and 24 bases separated the two germline ends. This CDR3 comprises 17 residues. CDR3 DNA: TGCGCCAGCAGCGAATCCCTCGGGATATCAACTGGGTATGGCTACACCTTC. Protein: CASSESLGISTGYGYTF.

The chain has TRBV11-2 and TRBJ2-7; no clear D. V lost 4 bases to trimming and J lost 5 bases, with 12 bases between them. This CDR3 comprises 13 residues. The germline gives CDR1 SGHAT, CDR2 FQNNGV. The CDR3 region is CASSWMGVNEQYF. The CDR3 nucleotides are TGTGCCAGCAGCTGGATGGGCGTGAACGAGCAGTACTTC.

This sequence joins TRBV21-1 and TRBJ2-1; TRBD2 is the table's D call and was not checked against the DNA. TRBV21-1 is a listed pseudogene. This CDR3 is built from 18 residues. The CDR3 reads CASSKTPPVAGVYNEQFF. The CDR3 DNA reads TGTGCCAGCAGCAAAACCCCCCCGGTAGCGGGGGTCTACAATGAGCAGTTCTTC.

The chain has TRBV29-1 and TRBJ2-2; 13 bases are shared with TRBD2. V trimming: 8 bases; J trimming: 6 bases; junction bases outside the gene matches: 6. From germline, CDR1 is SQVTM and CDR2 ANQGSEA. The CDR3 has 14 residues. CDR3 region: CSTRLAGGAGELFF. The CDR3 nucleotides are TGCAGCACGAGACTAGCGGGAGGCGCCGGGGAGCTGTTTTTT.

The chain is built from TRBV7-9 and TRBJ1-5, with 7 bases identical to TRBD1. In germline, CDR1 is SEHNR, CDR2 FQNEAQ (reference sequence). V dropped 5 bases and J dropped 5; count of bases not matched to a gene: 12. CDR3 length: 16 amino acids. The CDR3 reads CASSPSAKTGHQPQHF. The CDR3 bases are TGTGCCAGCAGCCCATCAGCCAAGACAGGGCATCAGCCCCAGCATTTT.

V and J are TRBV21-1 and TRBJ1-1. TRBV21-1 is a documented pseudogene. There are 23 residues in the CDR3. CDR3 bases: TGTGCCAGCAGCAGTAGGGTCTACAAAGTTTGTAGCCACCTCGGGGAACCGAACACTGAAGCTTTCTTT. As protein: CASSSRVYKVCSHLGEPNTEAFF.

The chain employs TRBV11-3 and TRBJ2-6; D is perhaps TRBD2 (6 bases). Germline V lookup: CDR1 SGHNT, CDR2 YENEEA. This CDR3 region has 17 residues. V gave up 5 bases and J gave up 5 bases, with 19 bases separating them. DNA for the CDR3: TGTGCCAGCAGCCCCGGACTCGCTAGCGAAAGGGCCAACGTCCTGACTTTC. This codes for CASSPGLASERANVLTF.

The J gene is TRBJ2-7, the V gene TRBV7-2; D possibly corresponds to TRBD2 (5 bases). The germline V gene encodes CDR1 SGHTA and CDR2 FQGNSA. Trimming stripped 3 bases from V and 5 bases from J, with 14 bases between. The CDR3 contains 14 residues. DNA of the CDR3: TGTGCCAGCAGCTTTACCTCCGGGGTCGACGAGCAGTACTTC. It translates to CASSFTSGVDEQYF.

The chain carries TRBV2 and TRBJ1-6; 7 nucleotides line up with TRBD1. The CDR3 contains 14 residues. The J segment lost 7 bases and the V segment lost 3 bases, leaving 3 bases of the junction unmatched. The germline CDR1 and CDR2 sequences are SNHLY and FYNNEI. The CDR3 here is CASSETGINSPLHF. The CDR3 DNA reads as TGTGCCAGCAGTGAGACAGGGATCAATTCACCCCTCCACTTT.

There are a few counts of this clone. The chain carries TRBV4-1 and TRBJ1-2; TRBD1 matches at 8 bases. V shed 6 bases and J 3 bases; nucleotides not matched to a gene: 9. The length of the CDR3 is 15 residues. CDR1 and CDR2 (germline): MGHRA, YSYEKL. CDR3 loop: CASSHLPGGDYGYTF. As DNA, the CDR3 is TGCGCCAGCAGTCATCTACCAGGGGGCGACTATGGCTACACCTTC.

The chain joins TRBV2 to TRBJ1-2, with D possibly matching TRBD1 (6 bases). The germline V gene has CDR1 SNHLY and CDR2 FYNNEI. Between the trimmed V and J ends, which lost 8 bases and 8 bases, there was a span of 18 bases. This CDR3 is 13 amino acids long. The CDR3 loop is CASSRDKAGGYTF. The CDR3 DNA is TGTGCCAGCTCCCGGGACAAGGCTGGAGGCTACACCTTC.

The chain has TRBV11-2 and TRBJ1-3; D remains unclear. Per germline, CDR1 SGHAT and CDR2 FQNNGV. Trimming stripped 3 bases from V and 0 bases from J, with 6 bases between. The CDR3 has 14 amino acids. The CDR3 DNA sequence: TGTGCCAGCAGCTTCGCGGTCTCTGGAAACACCATATATTTT. It translates to CASSFAVSGNTIYF.

In regard to this clone: At one end, the junction sequence differs from germline, possibly due to a read error. The genes are TRBV7-9 and TRBJ1-6; 10 bases map to TRBD1. The CDR3 is 15 residues long. CDR1 and CDR2 from the germline V gene are SEHNR and FQNEAQ (reference sequence). The CDR3 bases are TGTGCCAGCAGCCCACCGGGACAGGGGCTTTCAACCCTCCACTTT. Its protein is CASSPPGQGLSTLHF.

The chain uses TRBV7-9 and TRBJ1-5; 7 positions agree with TRBD1. Per the germline V gene, CDR1 is SEHNR and CDR2 is FQNEAQ (reference sequence). The CDR3 consists of 15 residues. After removal of 1 base from V and 3 bases from J, the junction contained 3 bases not matched to a gene. This chain's CDR3 is CASSLGDSFNQPQHF. Written as DNA, the CDR3 is TGTGCCAGCAGCTTAGGGGACAGTTTCAATCAGCCCCAGCATTTT. Full variable domain (remainder filled in from reference TRBV7-9 and TRBJ1-5): DTGVSQNPRHKITKRGQNVTFRCDPISEHNRLYWYRQTLGQGPEFLTYFQNEAQLEKSRLLSDRFSAERPKGSFSTLEIQRTEQGDSAMYLCASSLGDSFNQPQHFGDGTRLSIL.

J is TRBJ2-2 and V is TRBV2; tentatively, D is TRBD2 (5 bases). From germline, CDR1 is SNHLY and CDR2 FYNNEI. Trimming took off 6 bases at V and 3 bases at J, with 8 bases between the two ends. The CDR3 contains 13 residues. CDR3 bases: TGTGCCAGCAGGGAGGAGGACACCGGGGAGCTGTTTTTT. The encoded protein is CASREEDTGELFF.

The chain joins TRBV7-9 to TRBJ2-6; D is possibly TRBD1 (6 bases). The CDR3 runs to 16 residues. From germline, CDR1 is SEHNR and CDR2 FQNEAQ (reference sequence). V was clipped by 3 bases and J by 2 bases, with 11 bases between them. The CDR3 DNA reads as TGTGCCAGCAGCTTTGCAGCAGGGGCTGGGGCCAACGTCCTGACTTTC. As protein: CASSFAAGAGANVLTF.

The chain recombines TRBV27 with TRBJ1-1; D remains ambiguous. Germline V CDR1 and CDR2: MNHEY, SMNVEV (reference sequence). Trimming shortened V by 2 bases and J by 5 bases, and 12 bases separated the two germline ends. This CDR3 region has 14 residues. The DNA of the CDR3 is TGTGCCAGCAGTTTAGGACGAGGGTGGACTGAAGCTTTCTTT. Its protein product is CASSLGRGWTEAFF.

The V call is TRBV24-1, the J call TRBJ2-5; 11 bases map to TRBD2. The J segment lost 3 bases and the V segment lost 4 bases, leaving 3 bases of the junction unmatched. In germline, CDR1 is KGHDR, CDR2 SFDVKD. The CDR3 is 15 amino acids. CDR3 in amino acids: CATSDRGLAEETQYF. CDR3 bases: TGTGCCACCAGTGACAGGGGACTAGCGGAAGAGACCCAGTACTTC.

The J gene is TRBJ1-1, the V gene TRBV5-1, with 7 positions matching TRBD1. The CDR3 loop spans 14 amino acids. J gave up 4 bases and V 4 bases, and 7 bases lay outside the gene matches. Germline lookup yields CDR1 SGHRS and CDR2 YFSETQ. The CDR3: CASSAGGPRTEAFF. In DNA, the CDR3 is TGCGCCAGCAGCGCAGGGGGACCGCGCACTGAAGCTTTCTTT.

In its sample, this clone was seen once. This chain uses TRBV28 with TRBJ1-5; tentatively, D is TRBD1 (5 bases). The CDR3 totals 14 residues. V lost 7 bases and J lost 3, with 13 bases in between. The germline V gene has CDR1 MDHEN and CDR2 SYDVKM. CDR3 sequence: CASKRGPNNQPQHF. The CDR3 DNA reads as TGTGCCAGCAAAAGGGGCCCAAACAATCAGCCCCAGCATTTT.

The CDR3 spells CASSITLSGTRYGYTF. Here the CDR3 DNA reads TGCGCCAGCAGCATAACCCTATCCGGGACACGATATGGCTACACCTTC. The rearrangement uses TRBV5-1 and TRBJ1-2; tentative D call: TRBD1 (6 bases). CDR1 is SGHRS and CDR2 is YFSETQ in the germline V gene. The length of the CDR3 is 16 residues. The V and J ends lost 4 bases and 5 bases respectively, with 21 bases between them.